The 32 T cell receptor beta chains given below trace back to one sample, sequenced in a study of response to subunit inactivated influenza vaccine. TCRdb independently ran MiXCR on the RT-PCR reads; one entry per CDR3 protein. The sample includes 500,000 to 550,000 distinct CDR3 sequences, less than 10% of them seen just once. The material sequenced was PBMCs from blood, taken 23 months after vaccination. These receptors were obtained from a man aged 45 to 75 who received an inactivated influenza vaccine.

This clonotype was seen repeatedly, ten times or more. This chain's CDR3 is CASTPLFRGGADGYTF. The CDR3 DNA sequence: TGTGCCAGCACCCCACTTTTTAGAGGGGGCGCGGATGGCTACACCTTC. The gene calls are TRBV27 and TRBJ1-2, with 7 bases that match TRBD1. V shed 7 bases and J 6 bases; nucleotides not matched to a gene: 17. The CDR3 is 16 amino acids. Germline CDR1 reads MNHEY; CDR2 reads SMNVEV (reference sequence).

This clonotype has just a few counts. The chain combines TRBV29-1 with TRBJ1-4, with a tentative D call TRBD1 (5 bases). Trimming removed 7 bases at V and 7 bases at J, with 7 bases between. Germline CDR1 SQVTM, CDR2 ANQGSEA. The CDR3 has 10 residues. CDR3 sequence reads: CSAGTEKLFF. Written as DNA, the CDR3 is TGCAGCGCCGGGACTGAAAAACTGTTTTTT. The full variable domain, its missing parts supplied by reference TRBV29-1 and TRBJ1-4, is SAVISQKPSRDICQRGTSLTIQCQVDSQVTMMFWYRQQPGQSLTLIATANQGSEATYESGFVIDKFPISRPNLTFSTLTVSNMSPEDSSIYLCSAGTEKLFFGSGTQLSVL.

This clonotype has only a few counts. The J gene is TRBJ2-3, the V gene TRBV15; D call uncertain. The V gene lost 4 bases and the J gene lost 5 bases, with 7 bases spanning the gap. Germline CDR1 reads LNHNV; CDR2 reads YYDKDF (reference sequence). The CDR3 sequence is 12 residues long. DNA for the CDR3: TGTGCCACCAGCACAAGACTAGATACGCAGTATTTT. Amino acids: CATSTRLDTQYF.

This clonotype was recorded at least ten times. The V and J genes are TRBV7-2 and TRBJ1-1; D gene unclear. The germline V and J ends were trimmed by 1 base and 1 base, with 10 bases remaining between them. In germline, CDR1 is SGHTA, CDR2 FQGNSA. The CDR3 runs 15 residues. The CDR3 is CASSLVGRQNTEAFF. CDR3 sequence (DNA): TGTGCCAGCAGCTTAGTTGGGCGACAGAACACTGAAGCTTTCTTT.

There are many counts of this clonotype. The J gene is TRBJ2-1, the V gene TRBV30; no clear D gene. Germline-derived CDR1 and CDR2 are GTSNPN and SVGIG (reference sequence). Between the trimmed V and J ends, which lost 0 bases and 9 bases, there was a span of 6 bases. CDR3 size: 11 residues. The DNA of the CDR3 is TGTGCCTGGAGTGTACAGTTTGAGCAGTTCTTC. Encoded protein: CAWSVQFEQFF.

The chain employs TRBV10-3 and TRBJ2-1; D remains ambiguous. The ends were cut back, 5 bases at V and 3 bases at J, with 17 bases in the middle. Germline CDR1 is ENHRY and CDR2 is SYGVKD. The CDR3 extends over 16 amino acids. The CDR3 loop is CAISTKPEPLYNEQFF. For the CDR3, the DNA is TGTGCCATCAGTACAAAGCCGGAGCCCCTCTACAATGAGCAGTTCTTC.

The chain couples TRBV20-1 to TRBJ1-2; possibly TRBD1 for D (6 bases). V was pared by 6 bases and J by 2 bases, with 13 bases between. The CDR3 runs to 13 residues. CDR1 is DFQATT and CDR2 is SNEGSKA in the germline V gene (reference sequence). The CDR3 loop reads CSAYLQGNYGYTF. The DNA of the CDR3 is TGCAGTGCCTACCTACAGGGAAACTATGGCTACACCTTC.

This clonotype was counted between two and nine times. V is TRBV12-3 or TRBV12-4 and J is TRBJ1-3, with unresolved D. The CDR3 has 13 amino acids. Trimming removed 6 bases at V and 1 base at J, with 7 bases between. For the CDR3, the DNA is TGTGCCAGCAGCCTACCTTCTGGAAACACCATATATTTT. It is translated as CASSLPSGNTIYF.

Only one count was recorded for this clonotype. The V gene is TRBV28, the J gene TRBJ2-2; perhaps TRBD2 as D (6 bases). The CDR3 covers 16 residues. The ends were cut back, 0 bases at V and 5 bases at J, with 13 bases in the middle. Per germline, CDR1 MDHEN and CDR2 SYDVKM. The CDR3 loop reads CASSLWGGRDTGELFF. The CDR3 DNA reads TGTGCCAGCAGTTTATGGGGGGGACGGGATACCGGGGAGCTGTTTTTT. Full variable domain (rest looked up from reference TRBV28 and TRBJ2-2): DVKVTQSSRYLVKRTGEKVFLECVQDMDHENMFWYRQDPGLGLRLIYFSYDVKMKEKGDIPEGYSVSREKKERFSLILESASTNQTSMYLCASSLWGGRDTGELFFGEGSRLTVL.

This clonotype has ten or more counts. J is TRBJ1-1 and V is TRBV5-1; D may be TRBD1 (6 bases). CDR1 and CDR2 (germline): SGHRS, YFSETQ. The length of the CDR3 is 14 residues. Trimming pared 3 bases from V and 6 bases from J, leaving 15 bases between. The CDR3 sequence is CASSSRGNHPEAFF. CDR3 sequence (DNA): TGCGCCAGCAGCTCCAGGGGAAATCATCCTGAAGCTTTCTTT.

This clonotype was seen only a few times. J is TRBJ2-1 and V is TRBV24-1; the match to TRBD2 covers 12 bases. There are 17 residues in the CDR3. CDR1 and CDR2 (germline): KGHDR, SFDVKD. V lost 4 bases, J lost 4 bases, and 7 bases stayed unmatched. The CDR3 DNA sequence: TGTGCCACCAGTGACCCCGGACTAGCGGGAACTTACAATGAGCAGTTCTTC. The encoded protein is CATSDPGLAGTYNEQFF.

The table lists this clonotype with a few counts. This chain joins TRBV10-3 and TRBJ2-3, with 12 bases matching TRBD1. Germline-derived CDR1 and CDR2 are ENHRY and SYGVKD. V lost 5 bases and J lost 3; bases outside the gene matches: 6. CDR3 length: 16 residues. The CDR3, as DNA: TGTGCCATCAGTCCCGGGACAGGGGGCGGGACAGATACGCAGTATTTT. This translates into CAISPGTGGGTDTQYF.

V gene TRBV7-2 combines with J gene TRBJ1-2, with 10 bases aligning to TRBD1. Germline V gives CDR1 SGHTA, CDR2 FQGNSA. The CDR3 runs 15 residues. V lost 1 base to trimming and J lost 3 bases; unmatched junction nucleotides: 2. CDR3 loop: CASSLGGQGYYGYTF. The CDR3 DNA follows: TGTGCCAGCAGCTTAGGGGGACAGGGGTACTATGGCTACACCTTC.

This clonotype was seen many times. The rearrangement uses TRBV19 and TRBJ2-2, with D maybe TRBD2 (6 bases). CDR3 size: 13 residues. Trimming took 5 bases from V and 7 from J, leaving 11 bases between them. Germline CDR1 reads LNHDA; CDR2 reads SQIVND (reference sequence). The CDR3 sequence: CASSRRRGGELFF. The CDR3 DNA reads TGTGCCAGTAGTCGCCGGAGGGGCGGGGAGCTGTTTTTT.

This clonotype was seen a handful of times. One end of the junction fails to match germline, which may point to a read error. The CDR3 sequence is CALGDRAGYAF. The CDR3 bases are TGTGCCTTGGGGGACAGGGCTGGCTACGCCTTC. The gene calls are TRBV12-3 or TRBV12-4 and TRBJ1-2; 9 bases map to TRBD1. The CDR3 is 11 residues long.

This clonotype has ten or more counts. This chain uses TRBV5-6 with TRBJ1-1, with 7 positions matching TRBD1. CDR1 SGHDT and CDR2 YYEEEE come from the germline V gene. After removal of 4 bases from V and 1 base from J, the junction contained 4 bases not matched to a gene. The CDR3 loop spans 14 amino acids. The CDR3 sequence: CASSPGQTNTEAFF. Here the CDR3 DNA reads TGTGCCAGCAGCCCGGGACAGACGAACACTGAAGCTTTCTTT. The variable domain in full, with the rest retrieved from reference TRBV5-6 and TRBJ1-1, is DAGVTQSPTHLIKTRGQQVTLRCSPKSGHDTVSWYQQALGQGPQFIFQYYEEEERQRGNFPDRFSGHQFPNYSSELNVNALLLGDSALYLCASSPGQTNTEAFFGQGTRLTVV.

This clonotype was seen repeatedly, ten times or more. The chain is built from TRBV7-2 and TRBJ2-7, with 10 bases identical to TRBD1. CDR1 is SGHTA, CDR2 FQGNSA, per germline. Unmatched junction bases numbered 14, after V lost 8 bases and J lost 7 bases. This CDR3 contains 15 residues. The CDR3 sequence is CASQTGQGKSMEQYF. In DNA, the CDR3 is TGTGCCAGCCAAACGGGACAGGGGAAGTCTATGGAGCAGTACTTC.

This clonotype occurred a few times. V gene TRBV2 combines with J gene TRBJ1-1, with D hard to call. Germline assignment: CDR1 SNHLY and CDR2 FYNNEI. Trimming left V 6 bases short and J 6 bases short, with 14 bases between. The CDR3 has 13 amino acids. The CDR3 sequence: CASRVSGFSEAFF. DNA for the CDR3: TGTGCCAGCAGGGTTTCGGGGTTCTCTGAAGCTTTCTTT.

This clonotype was picked up many times. The V gene is TRBV5-1, the J gene TRBJ2-1, with D tentatively TRBD1 (6 bases). CDR3 length equals 16 residues. CDR1 and CDR2 from the germline V gene are SGHRS and YFSETQ. V shed 3 bases and J shed 4 bases, with 17 bases lying between them. The CDR3 region is CASSWGLGTQYNEQFF. CDR3 bases: TGCGCCAGCAGCTGGGGGTTGGGGACACAATACAATGAGCAGTTCTTC.

V is TRBV7-9 and J is TRBJ1-4, with TRBD1 as a possible D gene (6 bases). Germline values: CDR1 SEHNR, CDR2 FQNEAQ (reference sequence). Between the trimmed V and J ends, which lost 3 bases and 8 bases, there was a span of 13 bases. This CDR3 has 14 amino acids. The CDR3 coding sequence is TGTGCCAGCAGCTTGGGGGGCACAGGAGAAAAACTGTTTTTT. Protein product: CASSLGGTGEKLFF.

This clonotype was picked up a small number of times. J is TRBJ2-3 and V is TRBV4-2; 12 bases agree with TRBD2. The CDR3 is 20 residues long. J was trimmed by 0 bases and V by 6 bases; bases with no gene match: 16. Germline V gene sequence: CDR1 LGHNA, CDR2 YNFKEQ. Here the CDR3 DNA reads TGTGCCAGCAGAAGGACCGGGACTAGCGGGTGGAGGGGCAGCACAGATACGCAGTATTTT. It encodes CASRRTGTSGWRGSTDTQYF.

In this sample, this clonotype turned up many times. The genes are TRBV7-2 and TRBJ2-7; no clear D gene. Germline V gives CDR1 SGHTA, CDR2 FQGNSA. V lost 3 bases to trimming and J lost 6 bases, with 12 bases between them. The CDR3 has 13 amino acids. This chain's CDR3 is CASSFSGPTEQYF. CDR3 bases: TGTGCCAGCAGCTTTTCCGGCCCAACCGAGCAGTACTTC.

V usage is TRBV7-2 and J usage is TRBJ2-7, with D possibly matching TRBD2 (5 bases). CDR1 and CDR2 (germline): SGHTA, FQGNSA. V lost 4 bases to trimming and J lost 6 bases, with 13 bases between them. The CDR3 has 13 residues. In DNA, the CDR3 is TGTGCCAGCAGCTCCCCGGGGTACGTCGAGCAGTACTTC. Protein: CASSSPGYVEQYF. Full variable domain (outside the CDR3, taken from reference TRBV7-2 and TRBJ2-7): GAGVSQSPSNKVTEKGKDVELRCDPISGHTALYWYRQSLGQGLEFLIYFQGNSAPDKSGLPSDRFSAERTGGSVSTLTIQRTQQEDSAVYLCASSSPGYVEQYFGPGTRLTVT.

This clonotype has at least ten counts. The V call is TRBV6-5, the J call TRBJ2-7; 9 bases fit TRBD1. This CDR3 has 15 residues. J lost 7 bases, V lost 4 bases, and 11 bases had no gene match. CDR1 and CDR2 from the germline V gene are MNHEY and SVGAGI. CDR3 sequence: CASSSPDRGPLEQYF. As DNA, the CDR3 is TGTGCCAGCAGTTCCCCGGACAGGGGCCCCCTAGAGCAGTACTTC.

V gene TRBV6-2 or TRBV6-3 combines with J gene TRBJ1-2; D not resolved. This CDR3 is built from 13 residues. Germline V gene sequence: CDR1 MNHEY, CDR2 SVGEGT. With 2 bases removed from V and 4 bases from J, the gap between germline ends came to 8 bases. CDR3 region: CASSYSETYGYTF. CDR3 sequence (DNA): TGTGCCAGCAGTTACAGTGAGACCTATGGCTACACCTTC.

This clonotype was detected a few times. This chain uses TRBV28 with TRBJ2-3, with TRBD2 matching 7 bases. There are 16 residues in the CDR3. Germline V CDR1 and CDR2: MDHEN, SYDVKM. The V gene end was trimmed by 7 bases and the J gene end by 2 bases; junction bases not matched to a gene: 12. CDR3 nucleotides: TGTGCCAGCAAATGGAGACTAGCCGGTTTCACAGATACGCAGTATTTT. It specifies CASKWRLAGFTDTQYF. Variable domain in full (rest from reference TRBV28 and TRBJ2-3): DVKVTQSSRYLVKRTGEKVFLECVQDMDHENMFWYRQDPGLGLRLIYFSYDVKMKEKGDIPEGYSVSREKKERFSLILESASTNQTSMYLCASKWRLAGFTDTQYFGPGTRLTVL.

This clonotype turned up a few times. The rearrangement uses TRBV28 and TRBJ1-2; the match to TRBD1 covers 7 bases. Germline CDR1 and CDR2: MDHEN and SYDVKM. There are 14 residues in the CDR3. The junction had 12 bases not matched to a gene; V was cut back by 10 bases and J by 4 bases. The DNA of the CDR3 is TGTGCCACCTCCCGAGGACAGGAGATCTATGGCTACACCTTC. Protein: CATSRGQEIYGYTF.

This chain connects TRBV20-1 to TRBJ1-1, with D perhaps TRBD1 (5 bases). The germline V and J ends were trimmed by 6 bases and 0 bases, with 11 bases remaining between them. Germline CDR1 reads DFQATT; CDR2 reads SNEGSKA (reference sequence). The CDR3 sequence is 13 residues long. The CDR3 sequence: CSAHQGLNTEAFF. CDR3 coding DNA: TGCAGTGCGCACCAGGGCCTGAACACTGAAGCTTTCTTT.

V usage is TRBV11-2 and J usage is TRBJ1-1; D might be TRBD1 (6 bases). Trimming took off 5 bases at V and 1 base at J, with 14 bases between the two ends. The CDR3 is 15 residues long. Per germline, CDR1 SGHAT and CDR2 FQNNGV. This CDR3 reads CASSRTAGANTEAFF. As DNA, the CDR3 is TGTGCCAGCAGCCGAACCGCAGGGGCGAACACTGAAGCTTTCTTT.

This clonotype showed up just a few times. The V and J genes are TRBV11-2 and TRBJ2-7, with D tentatively TRBD1 (5 bases). This CDR3 spans 16 amino acids. Germline CDR1 and CDR2: SGHAT and FQNNGV. Trimming pared 1 base from V and 2 bases from J, leaving 15 bases between. In nucleotides, the CDR3 is TGTGCCAGCAGCTTAGCGGACACATTACTAACCTACGAGCAGTACTTC. It is translated as CASSLADTLLTYEQYF.

This clonotype was detected ten times or more. The chain joins TRBV5-1 to TRBJ1-5; 7 nucleotides line up with TRBD1. The CDR3 covers 14 residues. Looked up from germline, CDR1 is SGHRS and CDR2 is YFSETQ. V was pared by 3 bases and J by 6 bases, with 6 bases of the junction left unmatched. The chain's CDR3 is CASSSTGAGQPQHF. The CDR3 DNA sequence: TGCGCCAGCAGCTCTACAGGGGCGGGTCAGCCCCAGCATTTT.

This clonotype was seen more than once but under ten times. The chain employs TRBV7-9 and TRBJ1-5; D is undetermined. V was pared by 2 bases and J by 5 bases, with 13 bases between. The CDR3 spans 15 residues. From germline, CDR1 is SEHNR and CDR2 FQNEAQ (reference sequence). The CDR3 nucleotides are TGTGCCAGCAGCTTATCAGGTCGAGTTGATCAGCCCCAGCATTTT. As protein: CASSLSGRVDQPQHF.